This T cell receptor (beta chain) was recorded in a study of CD8 T cell repertoires and HIV-1 epitope variants. Turning to the study itself: Twenty-five autologous and known Gag and Nef epitope variant peptides each stimulated T cells separately. Overall study results and limits: No clonotypes responded to the TAALDMSHF plasma variant; roughly 5 recognized KF9, one HW9.

With respect to this clone: No antigen is known for it.

Sequencing of TCR beta CDR3 used immunoSEQ survey depth. Repertoires were generated with immunoSEQ multiplex PCR, while TCRdb's copy carries only in-frame clones and drops some. The sample consists of 7,300 or so clones, roughly 61% of them appearing once. CDR3 length: 13 residues. Germline CDR1 ENHRY, CDR2 SYGVKD. V lost 0 bases, J lost 4 bases, and 6 bases lay in between. The chain employs TRBV10-3 and TRBJ1-2; D possibly corresponds to TRBD1 (5 bases). The sequence derives from a male donor with HIV. The sample taken for sequencing was cultured CD8+ T cells derived from PBMCs. CDR3 region: CAISESTGYGYTF. The DNA for the CDR3 is TGTGCCATCAGTGAGTCAACAGGCTATGGCTACACCTTC.